The present entry profiles one TCR beta chain with its context. Its cognate antigen is unknown. The CDR3 is made up of 16 amino acids. CDR1 and CDR2 from the germline V gene are DFQATT and SNEGSKA (reference sequence). Trimming at V came to 2 bases and at J to 3 bases, leaving 4 bases not matched to a gene. This sample is drawn from a study of T cells in Graves' hyperthyroidism and ophthalmopathy. TCR beta CDR3 regions were amplified from RNA. TCR CDR3 regions were first amplified by RT-PCR with HTBI primers. TCRdb redid the calling of the multiplex PCR reads with MiXCR, one entry per CDR3 protein. The table shows about 59,000 distinct CDR3 sequences, with roughly 50% occurring only once. Ophthalmopathy cases met thresholds of Clinical Activity Score at least 3, NOSPECS grade at least 4 and duration under 3 months. Uncontrolled infections, other autoimmune diseases, pregnancy or lactation led to exclusion of patients.

Study results and caveats: Model-based prediction identified ophthalmopathy a median around 6.5 months prior to its onset. Clonotypes that were expanded in thyroid above 0.001 mostly appeared in blood too.

This TCR was recovered from a woman in her sixties or seventies with Graves' ophthalmopathy. V usage is TRBV20-1 and J usage is TRBJ2-1; 13 bases are a match to TRBD2. The source material was blood. The CDR3 spells CSARRTSGRIYNEQFF. The DNA of the CDR3 is TGCAGTGCTAGAAGGACTAGCGGGAGAATCTACAATGAGCAGTTCTTC.